The rows below give T cell receptor beta chains drawn from one sample of a study of metastatic and nonmetastatic thyroid tumors. TCRdb re-called clones from the PCR reads using MiXCR. The table shows about 16,000 clones, with around 28% occurring only once. Sequenced: tumor tissue. The receptors derive from a male donor with papillary thyroid cancer or a benign thyroid nodule (not recorded which). Some clones in this sample may be carry-over from other donors' samples. The CDR3 runs from the conserved cysteine through the conserved F or W. D genes are given only for firm matches. Only part of the rows carry a size: once, few, many, or a class if the clone is expanded.

D gene	V gene	clone size	J gene	CDR3 DNA	CDR3 protein
NA	TRBV5-1	NA	TRBJ2-3	TGCGCCAGCAGCCTCCTAGGAGATACGCAGTATTTT	CASSLLGDTQYF
NA	TRBV27	many	TRBJ2-2	TGTGCCAGCAGTTTAAGCCTCTACGGTTACACCGGGGAGCTGTTTTTT	CASSLSLYGYTGELFF
NA	TRBV9	NA	TRBJ1-5	TGTGCCAGCAGCCCCCGGGACGGTTACAATCAGCCCCAGCATTTT	CASSPRDGYNQPQHF
TRBD1	TRBV7-6	many	TRBJ2-2	TGTGCCAGCAGCTTGGACAGGGGGGAGAACACCGGGGAGCTGTTTTTT	CASSLDRGENTGELFF
NA	TRBV6-1	many	TRBJ1-1	TGTGCCAGCAGTGAAGGGGGGGGCCACACTGAAGCTTTCTTT	CASSEGGGHTEAFF
TRBD1	TRBV20-1	NA	TRBJ2-7	TGCAGTGGAGGGACAGGGGCGAGAGGCCCCTACGAGCAGTACTTC	CSGGTGARGPYEQYF
TRBD1	TRBV7-8	many	TRBJ1-2	TGTGCCAGCAGCTCGACAGGGTATGACTATGGCTACACCTTC	CASSSTGYDYGYTF
NA	TRBV19	few	TRBJ2-7	TGTGCCAGTACCCCAGGGGAGGGGGACTCCTACGAGCAGTACTTC	CASTPGEGDSYEQYF
TRBD1	TRBV20-1	NA	TRBJ1-5	TGCAGTGCTAGAGATCATGGGGGACAGGGGGGTCAGCCCCAGCATTTT	CSARDHGGQGGQPQHF
NA	TRBV20-1	NA	TRBJ1-2	TGCAGTGCTAGAGCCCCGACAGATTATGGCTACACCTTC	CSARAPTDYGYTF